This T cell receptor (beta chain) derives from a study of T cells in Graves' hyperthyroidism and ophthalmopathy. Amplified TCR beta CDR3 regions came from RNA transcripts. First-round RT-PCR with HTBI primers amplified the TCR CDR3 region. TCRdb re-analysed the multiplex PCR reads in MiXCR, keeping a single row per CDR3 protein. The table has some 620,000 distinct CDR3 sequences, around 15% seen once; the top ten hold less than 4.5%. Graves' hyperthyroidism without ophthalmopathy progression within 18 months was termed stable. Diagnosis of hyperthyroidism was new in patients aged 18 to 65, and its duration was under 2 months. Exclusion of a patient resulted from uncontrolled infection, other autoimmune disease, pregnancy or lactation. Over 9 ml of fresh peripheral blood supplied the PBMCs. This clonotype was counted many times. This CDR3 contains 17 residues. Trimming cost V 0 bases and J 1 base; bases outside gene matches: 7. Looked up from germline, CDR1 is LGHNT and CDR2 is FRNRAP.

Sample: blood. This chain connects TRBV12-5 to TRBJ1-1; 8 positions match TRBD1. This sequence was found in a woman between 25 and 40 years old with Graves' hyperthyroidism. The CDR3 sequence: CASGLVSRGRRNTEAFF. The CDR3 DNA reads as TGTGCTAGTGGTTTGGTATCCAGGGGGCGAAGGAACACTGAAGCTTTCTTT.